What follows is one T cell receptor (beta chain) and its context. This sample is part of a study of control samples from healthy donors and cancer patients. With 0 bases removed from V and 6 bases from J, the gap between germline ends came to 15 bases. CDR1 is ENHRY, CDR2 SYGVKD, per germline. The length of the CDR3 is 16 residues. Profiling relied on immunoSEQ multiplex PCR, and the TCRdb table lists in-frame clones only, not all of them. The repertoire has 65,000 to 85,000 clones, 87% of them found once; the top ten carry about 2.1%. The TCR sequence derives from a woman aged 50 to 60 with head and neck cancer. Sequencing input: PBMCs. The rearrangement joins TRBV10-3 to TRBJ1-5; D may be TRBD1 (5 bases). CDR3 nucleotides: TGTGCCATCAGTGAGTCATCCGGGGGAAGGGGTCAGCCCCAGCATTTT. Amino acid sequence: CAISESSGGRGQPQHF.